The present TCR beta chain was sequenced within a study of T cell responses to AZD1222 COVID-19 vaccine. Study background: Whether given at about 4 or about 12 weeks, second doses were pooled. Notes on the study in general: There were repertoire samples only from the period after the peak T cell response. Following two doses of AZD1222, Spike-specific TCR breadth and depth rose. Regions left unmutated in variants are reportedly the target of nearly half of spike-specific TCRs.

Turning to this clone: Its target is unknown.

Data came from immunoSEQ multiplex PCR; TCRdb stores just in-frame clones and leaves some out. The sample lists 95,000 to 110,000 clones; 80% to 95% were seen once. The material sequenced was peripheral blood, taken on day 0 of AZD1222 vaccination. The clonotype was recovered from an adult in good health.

The CDR3 here is CASSDLLARVFF. Written as DNA, the CDR3 is TGTGCCAGCAGTGACTTACTTGCCCGGGTGTTTTTT. V and J are TRBV25-1 and TRBJ1-4; D is unresolved. The CDR3 runs to 12 residues. Trimming removed 3 bases at V and 15 bases at J, with 14 bases between. Germline CDR1 MGHDK, CDR2 SYGVNS.